These 17 T cell receptor beta chains share one sample of origin, sequenced in a study of cytomegalovirus exposure and HLA in healthy donors. This table comes from immunoSEQ multiplex PCR, and its TCRdb copy is limited to in-frame clones, with some not included. The sample contains 150,000 to 200,000 clones, about 90% of which appear only once. The material sequenced was PBMCs. The receptors derive from a woman younger than 35 in good health and CMV-seropositive.

This clone was counted only a few times. The rearrangement uses TRBV14 and TRBJ1-1, with D maybe TRBD1 (5 bases). The CDR3 is 15 residues long. Germline CDR1 is SGHDN and CDR2 is FVKESK. Trimming removed 2 bases from V and 4 bases from J, with 14 bases in between. The CDR3 DNA is TGTGCCAGCAGCCAACTCGGAGCGCAGGGCACTGAAGCTTTCTTT. Its translation is CASSQLGAQGTEAFF.

J is TRBJ2-1 and V is TRBV5-6, with D perhaps TRBD2 (5 bases). The length of the CDR3 is 13 residues. The V end was cut by 0 bases, the J end by 7 bases, with 8 bases between. The germline V gene has CDR1 SGHDT and CDR2 YYEEEE. CDR3 coding DNA: TGTGCCAGCAGCTTGGTTTCGGGGAATGAGCAGTTCTTC. The encoded protein is CASSLVSGNEQFF.

This sequence joins TRBV5-1 and TRBJ1-2; tentative D call: TRBD1 (6 bases). Germline V gives CDR1 SGHRS, CDR2 YFSETQ. V was shortened by 8 bases and J by 1 base, with 9 bases between the two germline ends. CDR3 size: 12 residues. As DNA, the CDR3 is TGCGCCAGGAGACAGGTTAACTATGGCTACACCTTC. Protein sequence: CARRQVNYGYTF. Full variable domain (outside the CDR3, taken from reference TRBV5-1 and TRBJ1-2): KAGVTQTPRYLIKTRGQQVTLSCSPISGHRSVSWYQQTPGQGLQFLFEYFSETQRNKGNFPGRFSGRQFSNSRSEMNVSTLELGDSALYLCARRQVNYGYTFGSGTRLTVV.

The rearrangement joins TRBV5-1 to TRBJ2-7; 9 bases match TRBD1. CDR3 length equals 13 residues. The germline V gene encodes CDR1 SGHRS and CDR2 YFSETQ. V lost 4 bases, J lost 5 bases, and 4 bases stayed unmatched. Here the CDR3 reads CASSPGQGDEQYF. The CDR3, as DNA: TGCGCCAGCAGCCCGGGACAGGGCGACGAGCAGTACTTC.

V and J are TRBV9 and TRBJ2-1; 9 positions match TRBD1. Germline loops: CDR1 SGDLS, CDR2 YYNGEE. The V and J ends lost 1 base and 9 bases, in that order; junction bases with no gene match: 2. The CDR3 contains 13 residues. The CDR3, as DNA: TGTGCCAGCAGCGTAAACAGGGGGCCTGAGCAGTTCTTC. Translation gives CASSVNRGPEQFF.

V and J are TRBV19 and TRBJ2-7; 12 bases match TRBD2. Germline-derived CDR1 and CDR2 are LNHDA and SQIVND (reference sequence). V lost 3 bases to trimming and J lost 8 bases; unmatched junction nucleotides: 8. The CDR3 loop spans 15 amino acids. The CDR3 spells CASSIWTSGKRKQYF. The DNA of the CDR3 is TGTGCCAGTAGTATCTGGACTAGCGGGAAGCGGAAGCAGTACTTC.

The rearrangement joins TRBV30 to TRBJ1-1; D is uncertain. The CDR3 length is 14 residues. V was trimmed by 4 bases and J by 1 base, leaving 13 bases between them. Per the germline V gene, CDR1 is GTSNPN and CDR2 is SVGIG (reference sequence). The CDR3 region has the DNA TGTGCCTGGAAAGGAGGGCTGAAGAACACTGAAGCTTTCTTT. This sequence encodes CAWKGGLKNTEAFF.

The chain combines TRBV15 with TRBJ2-7, with 7 bases aligning to TRBD1. With V trimmed by 1 base and J by 2 bases, 5 bases remained unmatched. CDR1 is LNHNV and CDR2 is YYDKDF in the germline V gene (reference sequence). This CDR3 region has 15 residues. CDR3 amino acids: CATSRAEDRTYEQYF. CDR3 bases: TGTGCCACCAGCAGAGCCGAGGACAGGACCTACGAGCAGTACTTC.

The rearrangement joins TRBV29-1 to TRBJ1-2; 7 positions agree with TRBD1. The ends lost 4 bases at V and 8 bases at J; junction bases unmatched: 19. The length of the CDR3 is 16 residues. The germline V gene encodes CDR1 SQVTM and CDR2 ANQGSEA. The CDR3 nucleotides read TGCAGCGTTGTAAGTGTCGTGACAGGGCACCTTAGGGGCTACACCTTC. Its protein product is CSVVSVVTGHLRGYTF.

CDR3: CAISEDMDTEAFF. CDR3 bases: TGTGCCATCAGTGAGGACATGGACACTGAAGCTTTCTTT. The chain employs TRBV10-3 and TRBJ1-1; D is unclear. The V end was cut by 2 bases, the J end by 3 bases, with 7 bases between. This CDR3 is 13 amino acids long. CDR1 is ENHRY, CDR2 SYGVKD, per germline.

The J gene is TRBJ1-1, the V gene TRBV5-1, with 7 bases matching TRBD1. Germline trimming cut 0 bases from V and 10 bases from J; bases unmatched to any gene: 6. The CDR3 covers 13 residues. Germline-derived CDR1 and CDR2 are SGHRS and YFSETQ. The CDR3 DNA reads as TGCGCCAGCAGCTTGGAGCAGGGGGTTAGAGCTTTCTTT. It codes for CASSLEQGVRAFF.

The chain combines TRBV7-3 with TRBJ2-1; D is perhaps TRBD1 (6 bases). CDR3 length: 13 residues. The germline CDR1 and CDR2 sequences are SGHTA and FQGTGA. V was clipped by 5 bases and J by 8 bases, with 13 bases between them. The CDR3 loop reads CASSPSGVDEQFF. CDR3 nucleotides: TGTGCCAGCAGCCCCTCAGGGGTGGATGAGCAGTTCTTC.

This sequence joins TRBV19 and TRBJ1-5; 11 nucleotides line up with TRBD1. The CDR3 totals 13 residues. The V segment lost 6 bases and the J segment 7 bases; nucleotides outside the gene matches: 2. The germline V gene encodes CDR1 LNHDA and CDR2 SQIVND (reference sequence). The CDR3 reads CASRDRGHQPQHF. The CDR3 coding sequence is TGTGCCAGTAGGGACAGGGGGCACCAGCCCCAGCATTTT. The whole variable domain, remainder taken from reference TRBV19 and TRBJ1-5, is DGGITQSPKYLFRKEGQNVTLSCEQNLNHDAMYWYRQDPGQGLRLIYYSQIVNDFQKGDIAEGYSVSREKKESFPLTVTSAQKNPTAFYLCASRDRGHQPQHFGDGTRLSIL.

This clone appeared a few times. The chain joins TRBV30 to TRBJ1-2; TRBD1 aligns across 8 bases. V lost 5 bases to trimming and J lost 3 bases; unmatched junction nucleotides: 2. The CDR3 has 12 residues. Germline V gives CDR1 GTSNPN, CDR2 SVGIG (reference sequence). Here the CDR3 reads CAWQGADYGYTF. Here the CDR3 DNA reads TGTGCCTGGCAGGGGGCGGACTATGGCTACACCTTC.

The gene calls are TRBV5-6 and TRBJ1-3; D ambiguous. Trimming left V 4 bases short and J 7 bases short, with 15 bases between. Germline CDR1 and CDR2: SGHDT and YYEEEE. The CDR3 consists of 14 residues. The CDR3 sequence: CASSLRTTSNTIYF. CDR3 nucleotides: TGTGCCAGCAGCCTCCGGACTACCTCTAACACCATATATTTT.

The rearrangement links TRBV7-9 to TRBJ2-4; 9 nucleotides align to TRBD1. CDR3 length equals 16 residues. The ends lost 2 bases at V and 4 bases at J; junction bases unmatched: 6. Per germline, CDR1 SEHNR and CDR2 FQNEAQ (reference sequence). In DNA form, the CDR3 reads TGTGCCAGCAGCTTATCGGACAGGGGCCCGAAAAACATTCAGTACTTC. The encoded protein is CASSLSDRGPKNIQYF.

V is TRBV5-1 and J is TRBJ1-1; possibly TRBD1 for D (6 bases). The germline V and J ends were trimmed by 0 bases and 3 bases, with 12 bases remaining between them. This CDR3 is built from 15 residues. The V gene's germline CDR1 is SGHRS and CDR2 YFSETQ. The CDR3 spells CASSLEFQGYTEAFF. The CDR3 DNA sequence: TGCGCCAGCAGCTTGGAGTTCCAGGGGTACACTGAAGCTTTCTTT. The full variable domain, completed using reference TRBV5-1 and TRBJ1-1, is KAGVTQTPRYLIKTRGQQVTLSCSPISGHRSVSWYQQTPGQGLQFLFEYFSETQRNKGNFPGRFSGRQFSNSRSEMNVSTLELGDSALYLCASSLEFQGYTEAFFGQGTRLTVV.